This TCR beta chain originates from a study of blood T cells in healthy people across ages (dated by TCRdb to 2014 to 2015). A note on the overall study: In model experiments, roughly one uniquely barcoded TCR beta cDNA molecule per two T cells was captured by template switching. Two additional independent replicas of 1 million unique cDNA reads from the same blood draw were analyzed for two donors (one aged 18 to 30 and one aged 80 or older). Using deep sequencing normalized with unique cDNA molecular identifiers, the study measured how TCR beta repertoire diversity changes with age. Donors were grouped into four age groups: young (average approximately 16 years), middle-aged (over 35), aged (around 66) and long-lived (just over 80). The full study reports these points: The CMV infection status of donors was not known, potentially confounding age-related changes in expanded clonotypes. The percentage of naive T cells measured by flow cytometry correlated strongly with observed TCR beta diversity. Observed TCR beta diversity per million T cells fell roughly linearly with age, and a significant reduction was already apparent by age around 40. Compared with the aged group, more naive CD4+ T cells, fewer expanded clones and increased TCR diversity were shown by the long-lived group, suggesting age selection. Estimates of total diversity from one million sequenced T cells were regarded as lower bounds and underestimates. Because profiling used bulk unsorted PBMCs, naive and antigen-experienced compartments could not be compared conclusively.

Donors were 30 to 45 systemically healthy Caucasian individuals from Russia aged roughly 6 to 90 years. Each donor gave ten milliliters of peripheral blood, drawn into EDTA-treated Vacutainer tubes. PBMCs were isolated by Ficoll-Paque density-gradient centrifugation, with at least 6.5 million obtained per sample. Trizol reagent was used to extract total RNA from PBMCs, with at least 6 micrograms per sample. Naive CD45RAhigh/CD27high T cell percentages were measured by flow cytometry on a PBMC aliquot from every donor. V is reduced by 6 bases and J by 1 base, leaving a spacing of 10 bases between them. Reading from cysteine to phenylalanine, the CDR3 counts 13 amino acids. Only the CDR3 portion is preserved as DNA: 39 bases, with reading frame beginning at the first base. CDR1 and CDR2, per the germline V gene, are SQVTM and ANQGSEA. This clonotype was counted a few times. Its antigen is still unknown. Per-base quality was not reported, and no clone a single base away is much larger than it.

Library construction relied on 5' RACE. Sequencing relied on an Illumina HiSeq 2500. A second roughly 6 to 12 cycle PCR used a sample-barcoded 5' primer and a J-beta primer mix. A template-switch 5' adaptor carrying 12 random nucleotides introduced a unique molecular identifier onto each TCR beta cDNA molecule. At least 3 million CDR3-containing paired-end reads were obtained from each sample. First-strand cDNA was synthesized from all RNA with the Mint cDNA synthesis kit, primed by a TRBC-specific oligonucleotide. After uracil-DNA glycosylase treatment, a first 18-cycle PCR used universal primers M1SS and BC2_uni_R on all cDNA. Under the source paper's analysis protocol: Normalization of each sample was performed by random selection of 1 million high-quality reads, each carrying a distinct molecular identifier. Reads with shared molecular identifiers were discarded instead of being binned into consensus sequences. CDR3 identification, clonotype clustering and error correction used MiTCR with a Q25 quality threshold and the strictest error-elimination algorithm. Lower-bound total TCR beta diversity was estimated with a nonparametric unseen species model using Euler transformation. The public reads were quality trimmed at Q25 with fastp and then assembled into clones with MiXCR by TCRdb, keeping productive beta chains. Merged by CDR3 protein, the rows form single entries marked with the most common genes and DNA. The V and J calls, along with clone size, are taken from TCRdb and not from the paper's own processing. The table for this sample lists more than 900,000 distinct CDR3 sequences; roughly 24% of them were counted only once. The top ten hold around 0.75% of the sample.

The data also belong to a second study, concerning T cells of mothers and their children. Reported in the second study: Nine systemically healthy Caucasian individuals, comprising three mothers and their six children, were included as donors. cDNA synthesis consumed the entire amount of extracted RNA, loaded at 1.5 ug RNA in each 15 ul reaction. In the second PCR, the M1S primer introduced both the sample barcodes and 2-4 random nucleotides. More than 8 million TCR beta CDR3 reads were obtained from each mother, and some 3.3 million reads were obtained from each child. TCR recombination output is similarly shaped by thymic selection in related and unrelated pairs, with a minor effect exerted by inherited differences. Normalized repertoire overlap in related mother-child pairs was always slightly higher than in unrelated mother-child pairs, but the difference was never significant. No persistent microchimeric T cell clones were detected, at a sensitivity of 90 to 100 clones per million clonotypes. Deep NGS was used in the study to compare the TCR beta repertoires of mothers and children and to look for features that separate related mother-child pairs from unrelated individuals. Mothers averaged around 40 +/- 4 years of age and children averaged about 12 +/- 4 years. After adapters were ligated using NEBNext reagents, the libraries underwent 100+100 nt paired-end sequencing on an Illumina HiSeq 2000. To prevent cross-contamination, the mother and child libraries were prepared one month apart and sequenced in separate runs. Each donor had between about 450,000 and 2,100,000 distinct TCR beta clonotypes identified. Naive TCR beta clonotypes were estimated from low-frequency clonotypes matched to each donor's FACS-determined naive share, without sorting.

The sequence links TRBV29-1 to TRBJ2-4; no D gene is confidently identified. Sequencing used blood. This sequence originates from a girl aged 2-9 years in good health. This receptor carries the CDR3 CSVRDAAKNIQYF. The sequenced DNA: TGCAGCGTCCGAGATGCTGCCAAAAACATTCAGTACTTC.